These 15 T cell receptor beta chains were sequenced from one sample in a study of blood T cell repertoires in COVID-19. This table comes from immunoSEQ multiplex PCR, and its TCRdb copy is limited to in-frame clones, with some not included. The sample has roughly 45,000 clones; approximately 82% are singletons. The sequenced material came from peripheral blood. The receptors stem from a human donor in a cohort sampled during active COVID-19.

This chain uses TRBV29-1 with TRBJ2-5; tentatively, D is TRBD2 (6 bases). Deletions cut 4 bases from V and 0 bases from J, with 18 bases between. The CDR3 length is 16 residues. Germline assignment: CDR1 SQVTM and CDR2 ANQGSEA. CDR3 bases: TGCAGCGTTGCCGCGGATAGGGGCGGGGACCAAGAGACCCAGTACTTC. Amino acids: CSVAADRGGDQETQYF.

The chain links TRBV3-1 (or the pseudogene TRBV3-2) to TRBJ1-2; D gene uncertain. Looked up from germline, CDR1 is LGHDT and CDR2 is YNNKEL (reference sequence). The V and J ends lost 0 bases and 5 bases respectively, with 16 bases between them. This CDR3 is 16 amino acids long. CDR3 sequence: CASSQDEAGRLYGYTF. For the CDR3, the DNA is TGTGCCAGCAGCCAAGATGAGGCAGGACGACTATATGGCTACACCTTC.

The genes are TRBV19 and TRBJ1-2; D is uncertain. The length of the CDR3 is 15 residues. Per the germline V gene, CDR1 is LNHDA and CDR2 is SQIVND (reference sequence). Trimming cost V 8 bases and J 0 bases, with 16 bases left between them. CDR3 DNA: TGTGCCAGTCAAACGCTACTCCTAGCTAACTATGGCTACACCTTC. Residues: CASQTLLLANYGYTF.

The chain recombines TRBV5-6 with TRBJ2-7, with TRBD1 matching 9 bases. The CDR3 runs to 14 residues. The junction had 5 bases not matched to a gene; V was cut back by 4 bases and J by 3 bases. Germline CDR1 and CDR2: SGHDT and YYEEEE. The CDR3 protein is CASSKTGGIYEQYF. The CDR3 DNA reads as TGTGCCAGCAGCAAGACAGGGGGAATCTACGAGCAGTACTTC.

The CDR3 DNA follows: TGTGCCAGTAGTCGGGGGGCGCAGAACTATGGCTACACCTTC. Translated, it gives CASSRGAQNYGYTF. This chain connects TRBV19 to TRBJ1-2; maybe TRBD1 (6 bases). The CDR3 runs 14 residues. The germline V and J ends were trimmed by 5 bases and 2 bases, with 12 bases remaining between them. CDR1 LNHDA and CDR2 SQIVND come from the germline V gene (reference sequence).

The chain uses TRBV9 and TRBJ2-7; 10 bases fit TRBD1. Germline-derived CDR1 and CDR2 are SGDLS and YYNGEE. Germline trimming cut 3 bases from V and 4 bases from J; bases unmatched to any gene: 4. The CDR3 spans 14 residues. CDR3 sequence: CASSAGTGVYEQYF. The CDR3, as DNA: TGTGCCAGCAGCGCCGGGACAGGGGTTTACGAGCAGTACTTC.

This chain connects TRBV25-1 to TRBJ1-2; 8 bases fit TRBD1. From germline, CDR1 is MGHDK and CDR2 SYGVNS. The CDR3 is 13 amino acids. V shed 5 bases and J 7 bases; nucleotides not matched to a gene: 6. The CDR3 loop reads CASSFPGGGGYTF. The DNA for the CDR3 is TGTGCCAGCAGTTTCCCAGGGGGCGGTGGCTACACCTTC.

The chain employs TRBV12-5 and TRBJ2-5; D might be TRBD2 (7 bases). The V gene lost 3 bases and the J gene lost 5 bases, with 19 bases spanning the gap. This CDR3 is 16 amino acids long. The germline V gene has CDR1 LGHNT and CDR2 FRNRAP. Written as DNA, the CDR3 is TGTGCTAGTGGTTTCGGAGGGGGGGGCCGGTTGGAGACCCAGTACTTC. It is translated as CASGFGGGGRLETQYF.

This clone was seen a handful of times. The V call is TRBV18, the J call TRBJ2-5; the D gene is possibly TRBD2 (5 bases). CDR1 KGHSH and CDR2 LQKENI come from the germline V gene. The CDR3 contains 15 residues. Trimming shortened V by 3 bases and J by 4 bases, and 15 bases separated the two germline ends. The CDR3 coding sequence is TGTGCCAGCTCACCCATTAATCACGGGATAGAGACCCAGTACTTC. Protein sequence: CASSPINHGIETQYF.

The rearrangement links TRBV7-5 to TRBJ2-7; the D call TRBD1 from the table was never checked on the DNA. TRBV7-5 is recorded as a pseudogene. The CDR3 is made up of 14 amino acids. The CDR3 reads CVRSLKDKSYEQYF. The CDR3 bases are TGTGTCAGAAGCTTAAAAGACAAATCCTACGAGCAGTACTTC.

The CDR3 loop reads CATSDVNQGADGYTF. CDR3 nucleotide sequence: TGTGCCACCAGTGACGTTAATCAGGGGGCAGATGGCTACACCTTC. The chain joins TRBV24-1 to TRBJ1-2, with 8 nucleotides matching TRBD1. Per germline, CDR1 KGHDR and CDR2 SFDVKD. V lost 4 bases to trimming and J lost 6 bases; unmatched junction nucleotides: 9. The CDR3 loop spans 15 amino acids.

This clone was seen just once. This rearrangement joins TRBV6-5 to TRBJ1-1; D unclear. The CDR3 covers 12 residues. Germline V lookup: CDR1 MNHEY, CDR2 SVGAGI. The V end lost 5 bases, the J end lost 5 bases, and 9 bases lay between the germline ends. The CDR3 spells CASSPAGTEAFF. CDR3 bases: TGTGCCAGCAGTCCAGCGGGGACTGAAGCTTTCTTT.

The CDR3 DNA reads TGTGCCAGCAGCCGCTCAGGGTTCCGTGCGAACACCATATATTTT. It yields the protein CASSRSGFRANTIYF. This chain connects TRBV9 to TRBJ1-3, with D maybe TRBD1 (5 bases). Deletions cut 4 bases from V and 7 bases from J, with 18 bases between. This CDR3 comprises 15 residues. Germline CDR1 is SGDLS and CDR2 is YYNGEE.

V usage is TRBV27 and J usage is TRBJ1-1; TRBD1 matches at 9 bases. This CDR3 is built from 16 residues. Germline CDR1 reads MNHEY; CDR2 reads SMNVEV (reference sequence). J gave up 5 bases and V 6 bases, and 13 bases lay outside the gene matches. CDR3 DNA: TGTGCCAGCAGCCCATGGGGGACAGGGTCTGGTACTGAAGCTTTCTTT. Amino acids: CASSPWGTGSGTEAFF.

As DNA, the CDR3 is TGTGCCAGCAGCGTAGGCACCCGGGTCAATGAGCAGTTCTTC. It yields the protein CASSVGTRVNEQFF. V and J are TRBV9 and TRBJ2-1; D is unclear. Germline V lookup: CDR1 SGDLS, CDR2 YYNGEE. This CDR3 contains 14 residues. Trimming left V 0 bases short and J 6 bases short, with 10 bases between.